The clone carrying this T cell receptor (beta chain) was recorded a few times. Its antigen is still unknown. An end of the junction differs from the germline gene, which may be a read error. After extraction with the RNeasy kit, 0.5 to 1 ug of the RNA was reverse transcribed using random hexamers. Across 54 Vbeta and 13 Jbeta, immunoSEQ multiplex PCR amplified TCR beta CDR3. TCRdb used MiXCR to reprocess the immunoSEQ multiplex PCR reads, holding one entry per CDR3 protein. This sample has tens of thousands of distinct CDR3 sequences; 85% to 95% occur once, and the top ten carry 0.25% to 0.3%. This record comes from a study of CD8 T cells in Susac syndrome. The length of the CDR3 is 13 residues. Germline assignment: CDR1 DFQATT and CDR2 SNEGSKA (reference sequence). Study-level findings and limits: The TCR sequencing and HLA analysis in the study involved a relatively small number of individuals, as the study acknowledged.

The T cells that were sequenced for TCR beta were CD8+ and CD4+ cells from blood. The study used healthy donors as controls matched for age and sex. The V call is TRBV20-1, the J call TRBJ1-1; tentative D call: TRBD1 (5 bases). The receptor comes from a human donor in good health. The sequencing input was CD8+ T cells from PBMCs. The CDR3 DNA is TGCAGTGCTAGAGATCTGGGGACCACTGAGGCTTTCTTT. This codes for CSARDLGTTEAFF.